This paragraph reports one T cell receptor beta chain. The study assayed around 9.3 x 10^4 TCR templates per sample. The data were produced by immunoSEQ multiplex PCR, yet TCRdb's version contains in-frame clones alone and is incomplete. The sample shows about 82,000 clones, about 91% of them seen only once. This entry belongs to a study of siplizumab effects on memory and regulatory T cells. The CDR3 spans 13 residues. Trimming left V 2 bases short and J 10 bases short, with 9 bases between. The germline V gene encodes CDR1 LNHNV and CDR2 YYDKDF (reference sequence). What was sequenced was Tregs sorted from blood. The source is a human donor in good health. The J gene is TRBJ1-6, the V gene TRBV15, with D tentatively TRBD1 (5 bases). The CDR3 DNA reads as TGTGCCACCAGCAGAACAGGAGACTCACCCCTCCACTTT. It encodes CATSRTGDSPLHF. Combining the CDR3 with reference TRBV15 and TRBJ1-6 gives the whole variable domain DAMVIQNPRYQVTQFGKPVTLSCSQTLNHNVMYWYQQKSSQAPKLLFHYYDKDFNNEADTPDNFQSRRPNTSFCFLDIRSPGLGDTAMYLCATSRTGDSPLHFGNGTRLTVT.